Listed below are T cell receptor beta chains from one sample, sequenced in a study of blood T cell repertoires in COVID-19. Produced via immunoSEQ multiplex PCR; TCRdb's table is partial and in-frame only. The sample includes 450,000 or so clones, approximately 92% of them seen just once. What was sequenced was peripheral blood. The receptor source for this set is a man aged 18 to 29 with COVID-19, enrolled during active disease. The CDR3 runs from the conserved cysteine through the conserved F or W. A D gene is named only where the DNA matches it firmly. Clone size is given for some rows only: seen once, a few or many times, or a class if the clone is expanded.

cdr3_nt | cdr3_aa | j_call | d_call | clone_size | v_call
TGTGCCAGCAGCCGGGGCAGCAATCAGCCCCAGCATTTT | CASSRGSNQPQHF | TRBJ1-5 | . | few | TRBV3-1/TRBV3-2
TGTGCCAGCAGCGGTAGACCCATCGGACAAGCCTACGAGCAGTACTTC | CASSGRPIGQAYEQYF | TRBJ2-7 | . | . | TRBV11-2
TGTGCCAGCAGCCGACTAGCGGGAGTTGCTGAGCAGTTCTTC | CASSRLAGVAEQFF | TRBJ2-1 | TRBD2 | . | TRBV2
TGCAGCGTTCCGGGACTAGCGGGGGTTGAGCAGTTCTTC | CSVPGLAGVEQFF | TRBJ2-1 | TRBD2 | . | TRBV29-1
TGTGCCAGCAGTGAAAGTAGAACCACTAACTATGGCTACACCTTC | CASSESRTTNYGYTF | TRBJ1-2 | . | . | TRBV6-1
TGTGCCAGCAAGGCAGGGGGCGCGGCGGTGGGCACTGAAGCTTTCTTT | CASKAGGAAVGTEAFF | TRBJ1-1 | TRBD1 | . | TRBV2
TGTGCCAGCAGTTACATGACTAGCGGGAGAGGGGATGAGCAGTTCTTC | CASSYMTSGRGDEQFF | TRBJ2-1 | TRBD2 | . | TRBV6-2/TRBV6-3
TGTGCCAGCAGCTCCAAGGGTAGCGGGATCAATGAGCAGTTCTTC | CASSSKGSGINEQFF | TRBJ2-1 | TRBD2 | . | TRBV7-9
TGTGCCAGCAGCTTGGCGACATGGGCTGAAGCTTTCTTT | CASSLATWAEAFF | TRBJ1-1 | . | . | TRBV5-6
TGTGCCAGCGGGGCGCTAGCGGGGGGAATATGGGGCCAAGAGACCCAGTACTTC | CASGALAGGIWGQETQYF | TRBJ2-5 | TRBD2 | . | TRBV27
TGCGCCAGCAGCTTGGCGGGACAAGCTAATGAAAAACTGTTTTTT | CASSLAGQANEKLFF | TRBJ1-4 | . | . | TRBV5-1
TGTGCCAGCAGCCCACTGACAGGGGTAGATACGCAGTATTTT | CASSPLTGVDTQYF | TRBJ2-3 | TRBD1 | once | TRBV7-8
TGTGCCAGCAGTTTCCGGGACAGGGCTGGAGGAAATTCACCCCTCCACTTT | CASSFRDRAGGNSPLHF | TRBJ1-6 | TRBD1 | . | TRBV27
TGTGCCACCAGTGATTTGGTAGCGGGAACGGGAGAGACCCAGTACTTC | CATSDLVAGTGETQYF | TRBJ2-5 | TRBD2 | . | TRBV24-1
TGTGCCAGCAGTTTAATGGCGGGGTCCTACAATGAGCAGTTCTTC | CASSLMAGSYNEQFF | TRBJ2-1 | . | . | TRBV27
TGTGCCAGCAGCCCGGGGACAGGGGACTACGAGCAGTACTTC | CASSPGTGDYEQYF | TRBJ2-7 | TRBD1 | . | TRBV3-1/TRBV3-2
TGCGCCAGCAGCTTCCAGCGGGAGGGAAATGAGCAGTTCTTC | CASSFQREGNEQFF | TRBJ2-1 | TRBD2 | . | TRBV5-1
TGTGCCAGCAGCCTAGCAGGCGTTAGGGGGCGCGGTGAAGCTTTCTTT | CASSLAGVRGRGEAFF | TRBJ1-1 | TRBD1 | . | TRBV3-1/TRBV3-2
TGTGCCACCAGTAGGGAGAACTATGGCTACACCTTC | CATSRENYGYTF | TRBJ1-2 | . | few | TRBV15
TGTGCCAGCGGGGGGGAGGGTTCAGGTGAGCAGTTCTTC | CASGGEGSGEQFF | TRBJ2-1 | TRBD2 | . | TRBV11-2
TGTGCCACCAGTGATTTTGGCGAACTAGCGGGAGGGGGCCACTATACGCAGTATTTT | CATSDFGELAGGGHYTQYF | TRBJ2-3 | TRBD2 | . | TRBV24-1
TGTGCCAGCAGCTTGGCGGGAATTGGCACAGATACGCAGTATTTT | CASSLAGIGTDTQYF | TRBJ2-3 | . | . | TRBV5-6
TGTGCCAGCAGCCCACAGGGGTTGGAGGGCTACACCTTC | CASSPQGLEGYTF | TRBJ1-2 | TRBD1 | once | TRBV7-9
TGTGCCAGCAGCTTCGGGGGGACTGGGGCCAACGTCCTGACTTTC | CASSFGGTGANVLTF | TRBJ2-6 | TRBD2 | . | TRBV7-2
TGTGCCAGCAAGGGGTACACAGATACGCAGTATTTT | CASKGYTDTQYF | TRBJ2-3 | . | . | TRBV12-3/TRBV12-4
TGTGCCAGCAGTGAAGAAAGAGGGCTTTACGAGCAGTACTTC | CASSEERGLYEQYF | TRBJ2-7 | . | . | TRBV25-1
TGTGCCAGCAGCTTGGGGCCGGGACAGCTGGAGGGTCAGCCCCAGCATTTT | CASSLGPGQLEGQPQHF | TRBJ1-5 | TRBD1 | . | TRBV5-4
TGTGCCAGCACCCCTGCGAGCTCGAGCTCCTACGAGCAGTACTTC | CASTPASSSSYEQYF | TRBJ2-7 | . | . | TRBV28
TGTGCCAGCTGTCTAAGTTATGGAGAGACCCAGTACTTC | CASCLSYGETQYF | TRBJ2-5 | . | . | TRBV7-2
TGTGCCACCAGCAGAGATCCGGGGGGGACTTACGAGCAGTACTTC | CATSRDPGGTYEQYF | TRBJ2-7 | TRBD2 | once | TRBV15
TGTGCCAGCAGTGACAGGGGGCATACTGAAGCTTTCTTT | CASSDRGHTEAFF | TRBJ1-1 | TRBD1 | . | TRBV2
TGCAGCGCCTACACAGGGCCCTACAATGAGCAGTTCTTC | CSAYTGPYNEQFF | TRBJ2-1 | . | . | TRBV29-1
TGTGCCAGCAGCTTTTATTCGGTTGCAGATACGCAGTATTTT | CASSFYSVADTQYF | TRBJ2-3 | . | . | TRBV7-2
TGTGCCAGCTGGGGGACAGGGGTGAGCACTGAAGCTTTCTTT | CASWGTGVSTEAFF | TRBJ1-1 | TRBD1 | . | TRBV7-9
TGTGCCAGCAGCCGAGCGGGGGGGTCCTACAATGAGCAGTTCTTC | CASSRAGGSYNEQFF | TRBJ2-1 | TRBD2 | . | TRBV6-4
TGTGCCAGCAGCTTAGCAGGGGCAGATACGCAGTATTTT | CASSLAGADTQYF | TRBJ2-3 | . | once | TRBV7-9
TGTGCCAGCTCACACGCAACGGAGGAGTATGGCTACACCTTC | CASSHATEEYGYTF | TRBJ1-2 | . | . | TRBV18
TGCGCCAGCAGCCGGACAGGGGGCGCGTCGCGTTCACCCCTCCACTTT | CASSRTGGASRSPLHF | TRBJ1-6 | TRBD1 | . | TRBV5-1
TGTGCCAGCAGTTTATCCAACAGCTTTTCTGGGGCCAACGTCCTGACTTTC | CASSLSNSFSGANVLTF | TRBJ2-6 | . | . | TRBV27
TGTGCCACCAGTGACGCAACAGCAAGCTCCTACAATGAGCAGTTCTTC | CATSDATASSYNEQFF | TRBJ2-1 | . | . | TRBV24-1